These T cell receptor beta chains were read from a single sample in a study of T cell responses to AZD1222 COVID-19 vaccine. Some clones are missing from TCRdb's copy, which holds only in-frame ones; the method was immunoSEQ multiplex PCR. The sample shows some 25,000 clones, around 90% of them seen only once. The sample was peripheral blood, taken 28 days after the second AZD1222 dose. Receptors were obtained from an adult who received the AZD1222 COVID-19 vaccine. Both conserved end residues are part of each CDR3. A D gene is named only where the DNA matches it firmly. The size of a clone is reported for some rows only, either as once, few or many, or as a class for expanded clones.

j_call v_call clone_size d_call cdr3_aa cdr3_nt
TRBJ2-7 TRBV6-6 . . CASSQGSYEQYF TGTGCCAGCAGCCAAGGATCCTACGAGCAGTACTTC
TRBJ2-7 TRBV11-2 . . CASSSPVRAYEQYF TGTGCCAGCAGCTCCCCCGTGAGGGCCTACGAGCAGTACTTC
TRBJ1-5 TRBV4-3 . . CASSQGRGGRQPQHF TGCGCCAGCAGCCAGGGGAGAGGGGGAAGGCAGCCCCAGCATTTT
TRBJ1-2 TRBV6-5 . TRBD1 CASTRGLNYGYTF TGTGCCAGCACAAGGGGGCTTAACTATGGCTACACCTTC
TRBJ1-2 TRBV6-5 . . CASESADPNYGYTF TGTGCCAGCGAGTCCGCGGACCCAAACTATGGCTACACCTTC
TRBJ2-7 TRBV4-3 . TRBD1 CASSQDRGLEQYF TGCGCCAGCAGCCAGGACAGGGGGCTAGAGCAGTACTTC
TRBJ1-4 TRBV7-2 . . CASSKQGSVNEKLFF TGTGCCAGCAGCAAGCAGGGGAGCGTTAATGAAAAACTGTTTTTT
TRBJ2-3 TRBV9 . . CASSVSHSDTQYF TGTGCCAGCAGCGTGTCTCATTCCGATACGCAGTATTTT
TRBJ2-1 TRBV3-1/TRBV3-2 . . CASSLRGAEQFF TGTGCCAGCAGCCTGCGGGGTGCTGAGCAGTTCTTC
TRBJ2-1 TRBV11-3 . TRBD1 CASSKDRGEQFF TGTGCCAGCAGCAAGGACAGGGGTGAGCAGTTCTTC
TRBJ2-5 TRBV6-2/TRBV6-3 . TRBD1 CASSRPSGTALGTQYF TGTGCCAGCAGTCGACCCTCCGGGACAGCACTTGGGACCCAGTACTTC
TRBJ2-5 TRBV29-1 . TRBD2 CSVEGRTSGGALETQYF TGCAGCGTTGAAGGGAGGACTAGCGGGGGGGCCCTGGAGACCCAGTACTTC
TRBJ2-3 TRBV5-4 . . CASTEADTQYF TGTGCCAGCACAGAAGCGGATACGCAGTATTTT
TRBJ2-5 TRBV29-1 . TRBD2 CSVEDLLAGGETQYF TGCAGCGTTGAAGATCTGCTAGCGGGGGGCGAGACCCAGTACTTC
TRBJ1-1 TRBV5-1 . TRBD1 CASSPGQETEAFF TGCGCCAGCAGCCCCGGACAGGAGACTGAAGCTTTCTTT
TRBJ1-3 TRBV2 . . CAAEDSGNTIYF TGTGCCGCAGAAGACTCTGGAAACACCATATATTTT
TRBJ2-1 TRBV5-1 . TRBD1 CASRQGQGSDEQFF TGCGCCAGCAGACAAGGACAGGGGAGCGATGAGCAGTTCTTC
TRBJ2-7 TRBV18 few . CASSPGAYEQYF TGTGCCAGCTCACCAGGGGCATACGAGCAGTACTTC
TRBJ2-3 TRBV2 . . CASSGTSASTDTQYF TGTGCCAGCAGTGGTACTAGTGCTAGCACAGATACGCAGTATTTT
TRBJ2-7 TRBV10-3 . TRBD1 CAISESLGQTYEQYF TGTGCCATCAGTGAGTCCTTGGGACAGACCTACGAGCAGTACTTC
TRBJ1-2 TRBV10-3 . TRBD1 CAISPGQGYGYTF TGTGCCATCAGTCCTGGACAGGGCTATGGCTACACCTTC
TRBJ1-4 TRBV5-1 . . CASSPTGRTNEKLFF TGCGCCAGCAGTCCCACAGGGAGAACTAATGAAAAACTGTTTTTT
TRBJ1-4 TRBV6-5 once . CASSSPGEKLFF TGTGCCAGCAGTTCCCCGGGGGAAAAACTGTTTTTT
TRBJ1-3 TRBV28 once . CASSLGTRTGNTIYF TGTGCCAGCAGTTTGGGGACAAGGACTGGAAACACCATATATTTT
TRBJ1-2 TRBV7-2 . . CASSLATDVGYGYTF TGTGCCAGCAGCTTAGCCACGGACGTAGGCTATGGCTACACCTTC
TRBJ1-6 TRBV28 . TRBD1 CASSFDRAVDSPLHF TGTGCCAGCAGTTTTGACAGGGCGGTCGATTCACCCCTCCACTTT
TRBJ2-3 TRBV27 . TRBD2 CASSSYHRAGGPPDTQYF TGTGCCAGCAGTTCCTACCACCGAGCGGGGGGGCCTCCAGATACGCAGTATTTT
TRBJ1-2 TRBV19 . TRBD1 CASSRRDRANYGYTF TGTGCCAGTAGTAGACGGGACAGGGCGAACTATGGCTACACCTTC
TRBJ2-7 TRBV29-1 . TRBD2 CSAGTISYEQYF TGCAGTGCTGGGACTATCTCCTACGAGCAGTACTTC
TRBJ2-1 TRBV19 medium-sized TRBD1 CASSMSDRVSYNEQFF TGTGCCAGTAGTATGTCGGACAGGGTCTCCTACAATGAGCAGTTCTTC
TRBJ2-7 TRBV5-1 . TRBD2 CASSLGGTSVDEQYF TGCGCCAGCAGCTTGGGGGGGACTAGCGTCGACGAGCAGTACTTC
TRBJ2-3 TRBV6-2/TRBV6-3 few TRBD2 CASSYSRALAVSTDTQYF TGTGCCAGCAGTTACTCGAGGGCGCTAGCGGTTAGCACAGATACGCAGTATTTT
TRBJ1-5 TRBV19 . . CASSIDFWRPQHF TGTGCCAGTAGTATAGACTTTTGGCGGCCCCAGCATTTT
TRBJ1-1 TRBV5-1 . . CASSSQVEAFF TGCGCCAGCAGCTCACAGGTTGAAGCTTTCTTT
TRBJ2-3 TRBV9 once . CASSVGGAGGDTQYF TGTGCCAGCAGCGTAGGGGGGGCCGGTGGAGATACGCAGTATTTT
TRBJ2-3 TRBV19 once . CASSSSGTSFTQYF TGTGCCAGTAGTTCCTCCGGGACCAGCTTTACGCAGTATTTT
TRBJ2-2 TRBV10-3 . TRBD1 CAISESGTGVTGELFF TGTGCCATCAGTGAGTCCGGGACAGGGGTTACCGGGGAGCTGTTTTTT
TRBJ1-5 TRBV5-8 . . CASSSEISQPQHF TGTGCCAGCAGCTCCGAAATCTCGCAGCCCCAGCATTTT
TRBJ2-5 TRBV7-2 . . CASSLLETQYF TGTGCCAGCAGCTTGCTTGAGACCCAGTACTTC
TRBJ1-1 TRBV5-6 . . CASSFRDGTEAFF TGTGCCAGCAGCTTCCGAGATGGCACTGAAGCTTTCTTT
TRBJ1-2 TRBV14 . . CASSQEFDGYTF TGTGCCAGCAGCCAAGAATTCGATGGCTACACCTTC
TRBJ1-2 TRBV5-4 . . CASSPDMSIDYGYTF TGTGCCAGCAGCCCTGACATGAGTATAGACTATGGCTACACCTTC
TRBJ2-7 TRBV6-2/TRBV6-3 . . CASSWGRDSYEQYF TGTGCCAGCAGTTGGGGCAGGGACTCCTACGAGCAGTACTTC
TRBJ2-1 TRBV6-5 . . CASNPGLGGVEQFF TGTGCCAGCAACCCGGGACTGGGGGGTGTTGAGCAGTTCTTC
TRBJ2-2 TRBV5-1 . TRBD1 CASSFGDRGWTGELFF TGCGCCAGCAGCTTTGGGGACAGGGGATGGACCGGGGAGCTGTTTTTT
TRBJ2-7 TRBV7-9 . . CASSLSSAGEQYF TGTGCCAGCAGCTTATCCTCAGCGGGCGAGCAGTACTTC
TRBJ1-2 TRBV6-2/TRBV6-3 . . CASSNAPGADTF TGTGCCAGCAGCAACGCCCCGGGGGCCGACACCTTC
TRBJ1-1 TRBV4-3 . . CASSQAGVGVTEAFF TGCGCCAGCAGCCAGGCCGGGGTGGGGGTCACTGAAGCTTTCTTT